The rows below give T cell receptor beta chains drawn from one sample of a study of control samples from healthy donors and cancer patients. TCRdb's copy holds only in-frame clones and misses some; the assay was immunoSEQ multiplex PCR. The table has roughly 180,000 clones, around 92% seen once. The sequenced sample consisted of blood. Receptor source: a middle-aged woman in good health. Each CDR3 is given with its conserved first and last residue. A D gene is named only where the DNA matches it firmly. Clone size is not always given. Where it is, it says once, few, many or a class for expanded clones.

cdr3_aa,cdr3_nt,j_call,clone_size,d_call,v_call
CASSGGPRGGTEKLFF,TGTGCCAGTAGTGGGGGACCACGCGGGGGGACCGAAAAACTGTTTTTT,TRBJ1-4,.,.,TRBV19
CASSIGSGGPQGETQYF,TGTGCCAGTAGTATTGGGAGCGGGGGGCCCCAGGGAGAGACCCAGTACTTC,TRBJ2-5,.,TRBD2,TRBV19
CASSLTHLRDTEAFF,TGCGCCAGCAGCTTGACACACCTGAGAGACACTGAAGCTTTCTTT,TRBJ1-1,once,.,TRBV5-1
CASSLYRTGASYHTEAFF,TGTGCCAGCAGCTTATATAGGACAGGGGCCTCGTATCACACTGAAGCTTTCTTT,TRBJ1-1,.,TRBD1,TRBV7-8
CASSEWSTGHDTEAFF,TGTGCCAGCAGTGAATGGTCGACAGGACACGACACTGAAGCTTTCTTT,TRBJ1-1,.,.,TRBV25-1
CASSSQGARTEAFF,TGTGCCAGTAGTAGTCAGGGGGCGAGGACTGAAGCTTTCTTT,TRBJ1-1,.,TRBD1,TRBV19
CASSSYQGHTIYF,TGTGCCAGCAGTTCCTATCAGGGCCACACCATATATTTT,TRBJ1-3,.,.,TRBV3-1/TRBV3-2
CASSIGTTNEQFF,TGTGCCAGTAGTATCGGGACAACTAATGAGCAGTTCTTC,TRBJ2-1,.,.,TRBV19
CASSVSGTATDTQYF,TGTGCCAGCAGTGTAAGCGGGACAGCCACAGATACGCAGTATTTT,TRBJ2-3,.,.,TRBV2
CASSYVPNYGYTF,TGTGCCAGCAGTTACGTCCCTAACTATGGCTACACCTTC,TRBJ1-2,.,.,TRBV6-5
CASSLARVIQETQYF,TGTGCCAGCAGCTTAGCGCGGGTCATCCAAGAGACCCAGTACTTC,TRBJ2-5,.,.,TRBV7-9
CASSYAREGTQYF,TGTGCCAGCAGTTACGCTAGGGAAGGGACCCAGTACTTC,TRBJ2-5,.,.,TRBV6-5
CASRLGDPGELFF,TGTGCCAGCAGACTAGGGGATCCCGGGGAGCTGTTTTTT,TRBJ2-2,.,.,TRBV12-3/TRBV12-4
CASSPSIMGGMASANYGYTF,TGTGCCAGCTCACCAAGCATTATGGGCGGGATGGCTTCGGCTAACTATGGCTACACCTTC,TRBJ1-2,.,.,TRBV18
CASSSGSSYNEQFF,TGTGCCAGCAGTTCGGGGTCCTCCTACAATGAGCAGTTCTTC,TRBJ2-1,few,.,TRBV7-3
CASTKSYQLYNSPLHF,TGTGCCAGCACTAAATCATACCAGCTCTATAATTCACCCCTCCACTTT,TRBJ1-6,.,.,TRBV11-2
CASSQGGWDYLPFF,TGTGCCAGCAGCCAAGGCGGTTGGGACTACTTGCCGTTCTTC,TRBJ2-1,.,TRBD2,TRBV4-2
CSVETGSVYGYTF,TGCAGCGTTGAAACAGGGTCCGTCTATGGCTACACCTTC,TRBJ1-2,.,.,TRBV29-1
CASSYMLNTEAFF,TGTGCCAGCAGTTACATGCTGAACACTGAAGCTTTCTTT,TRBJ1-1,.,.,TRBV6-2/TRBV6-3
CASSFPGPSSYTF,TGTGCCAGCAGCTTCCCAGGGCCCTCAAGCTACACCTTC,TRBJ1-2,.,.,TRBV5-6
CASSLTWQPEETQYF,TGTGCCAGCAGCTTGACTTGGCAGCCAGAAGAGACCCAGTACTTC,TRBJ2-5,.,.,TRBV5-6
CASSFGWETQYF,TGTGCCAGCAGCTTCGGATGGGAGACCCAGTACTTC,TRBJ2-5,.,.,TRBV7-8
CASSHALSAGGSYEQYF,TGCGCCAGCAGCCACGCTCTCTCCGCAGGGGGCTCCTACGAGCAGTACTTC,TRBJ2-7,.,TRBD1,TRBV4-1
CASNGPSKNTGELFF,TGTGCCAGCAATGGGCCGTCCAAGAACACCGGGGAGCTGTTTTTT,TRBJ2-2,.,.,TRBV13
CASSLGSGQPQHF,TGCGCCAGCAGCTTGGGGTCTGGTCAGCCCCAGCATTTT,TRBJ1-5,few,.,TRBV5-1
CASSEQGYYEQYF,TGTGCCAGCAGTGAACAGGGATACTACGAGCAGTACTTC,TRBJ2-7,.,.,TRBV2
CASSVASRGDEQYF,TGTGCCAGCAGCGTAGCCTCGCGGGGGGACGAGCAGTACTTC,TRBJ2-7,.,TRBD2,TRBV9
CASSRGHFNTGELFF,TGTGCCAGCAGTAGAGGACACTTTAACACCGGGGAGCTGTTTTTT,TRBJ2-2,.,.,TRBV6-5
CASSSWGQEAFF,TGCGCCAGCAGCTCGTGGGGGCAGGAAGCTTTCTTT,TRBJ1-1,once,.,TRBV5-1
CASSPRTGDGNEQFF,TGTGCCAGCAGCCCGCGGACAGGGGACGGGAATGAGCAGTTCTTC,TRBJ2-1,.,TRBD1,TRBV7-9
CASSLGSLAYSNQPQHF,TGTGCCAGCAGCTTGGGGTCCCTAGCTTATAGCAATCAGCCCCAGCATTTT,TRBJ1-5,.,.,TRBV5-6
CASSSGGGAYYEQYF,TGTGCCAGCAGCTCCGGCGGCGGGGCCTACTACGAGCAGTACTTC,TRBJ2-7,.,.,TRBV7-6
CASSDRGRTGELFF,TGTGCCAGCAGCGACAGGGGAAGGACCGGGGAGCTGTTTTTT,TRBJ2-2,.,TRBD1,TRBV9
CASSPDRGINQPQHF,TGTGCCAGCAGCCCGGACAGGGGGATCAATCAGCCCCAGCATTTT,TRBJ1-5,.,TRBD1,TRBV6-5
CASSLSGQFHF,TGTGCCAGTAGCCTATCCGGACAGTTCCACTTT,TRBJ1-6,.,.,TRBV19
CAISEKVTGGTAYNEQFF,TGTGCCATCAGTGAGAAAGTGACAGGTGGAACGGCCTACAATGAGCAGTTCTTC,TRBJ2-1,.,.,TRBV10-3
CATSKTGGGGYTF,TGTGCCACCAGCAAAACAGGTGGCGGGGGCTACACCTTC,TRBJ1-2,.,.,TRBV15
CASSEGGTEAFF,TGTGCCAGCAGTGAAGGTGGCACTGAAGCTTTCTTT,TRBJ1-1,.,.,TRBV6-1
CASSQTQSGGGGRYGYTF,TGCGCCAGCAGCCAAACCCAATCTGGAGGAGGCGGGAGGTATGGCTACACCTTC,TRBJ1-2,.,.,TRBV4-1
CASSMKRAGAKRYNEQFF,TGTGCCAGTAGTATGAAGAGGGCGGGCGCAAAAAGATACAATGAGCAGTTCTTC,TRBJ2-1,.,.,TRBV19
CASSLGAASSYEQYF,TGCGCCAGCAGCTTGGGAGCCGCGTCCTCCTACGAGCAGTACTTC,TRBJ2-7,.,.,TRBV5-1
CASSPDYEQYF,TGTGCCAGCAGCCCAGACTACGAGCAGTACTTC,TRBJ2-7,few,.,TRBV6-6
CASSYPRDTGELFF,TGTGCCAGCAGCTACCCCAGGGATACCGGGGAGCTGTTTTTT,TRBJ2-2,.,.,TRBV7-9
CASTQGGDAEAFF,TGCGCCAGCACTCAGGGGGGAGACGCTGAAGCTTTCTTT,TRBJ1-1,once,TRBD1,TRBV5-1
CATLRQGYPNYGYTF,TGTGCCACCTTACGACAGGGATACCCTAACTATGGCTACACCTTC,TRBJ1-2,.,TRBD1,TRBV10-3
CSANEWGTGYEQYF,TGCAGTGCTAATGAGTGGGGGACTGGCTACGAGCAGTACTTC,TRBJ2-7,.,.,TRBV20-1
CASSQGGSGNTIYF,TGTGCCAGCAGCCAAGGCGGCTCTGGAAACACCATATATTTT,TRBJ1-3,.,.,TRBV3-1/TRBV3-2